In its sample, the clone carrying this T cell receptor (beta chain) was seen a few times. The antigen is not known. This specimen comes from a study of T cells after yellow fever vaccination. Trimming at V came to 2 bases and at J to 1 base, leaving 4 bases not matched to a gene. The germline V gene has CDR1 SGHTA and CDR2 FQGNSA. This CDR3 is 16 amino acids long. Regarding the study as a whole: Contaminants from the bulk population, in the form of abundant clonotypes, could be found in FACS-sorted repertoires.

TCR cDNA was made by 5'RACE template switching, adding a universal primer site and UMIs. TCRdb processed the 5' RACE reads anew with MiXCR; each CDR3 protein has one entry. The data hold around 320,000 distinct CDR3 sequences, with about 10% observed a single time. This TCR came from a man aged 18 to 30 who received the YFV17D yellow fever vaccine. Material: CD4+ T cells sorted from PBMCs, obtained 45 days after the yellow fever booster vaccination. This chain joins TRBV7-2 and TRBJ2-5; 10 nucleotides match TRBD2. The CDR3 coding sequence is TGTGCCAGCAGCTTACGGCTAGCGGGAGTCCAAGAGACCCAGTACTTC. Amino acid sequence: CASSLRLAGVQETQYF.